These 21 T cell receptor beta chains came from one sample sequenced in a study of beta chain features in type 1 diabetes. Reverse transcribing all isolated RNA meant expressed TCRB transcripts were sequenced. Here immunoSEQ multiplex PCR was the method, and the copy in TCRdb shows in-frame clones only, minus some. The sample lists 450,000 to 550,000 clones, 30% occurring once. Sequencing was carried out using naive CD4+ T cells from blood. The receptors were sampled from a man aged 18 to 30 in good health.

The CDR3 DNA is TGCGCCAGCAGCCGGGGGACAGGCCCTAGCACAGATACGCAGTATTTT. Its protein is CASSRGTGPSTDTQYF. The genes are TRBV4-1 and TRBJ2-3; 8 positions match TRBD1. This CDR3 region has 16 residues. Germline trimming cut 4 bases from V and 0 bases from J; bases unmatched to any gene: 6. Germline V gene sequence: CDR1 MGHRA, CDR2 YSYEKL.

In this sample, this clone turned up a few times. Additional DNA sequences in this sample encode the identical CDR3. The chain has TRBV20-1 and TRBJ2-7; tentative D call: TRBD2 (5 bases). CDR1 DFQATT and CDR2 SNEGSKA come from the germline V gene (reference sequence). V lost 6 bases and J lost 3, with 9 bases in between. The CDR3 extends over 11 amino acids. This CDR3 is CSASRGYEQYF. The CDR3, as DNA: TGCAGTGCCAGTCGGGGCTACGAGCAGTACTTC.

A word on this clone: Other nucleotide sequences from this sample produce the same CDR3. This rearrangement joins TRBV7-2 to TRBJ2-7; the D is unclear. Trimming left V 5 bases short and J 5 bases short, with 7 bases between. Looked up from germline, CDR1 is SGHTA and CDR2 is FQGNSA. The CDR3 covers 11 residues. Here the CDR3 DNA reads TGTGCCAGCAGCCTAACCCACGAGCAGTACTTC. It codes for CASSLTHEQYF. Full variable domain (rest looked up from reference TRBV7-2 and TRBJ2-7): GAGVSQSPSNKVTEKGKDVELRCDPISGHTALYWYRQSLGQGLEFLIYFQGNSAPDKSGLPSDRFSAERTGGSVSTLTIQRTQQEDSAVYLCASSLTHEQYFGPGTRLTVT.

As to this clone: The sample carries other DNA sequences with the same CDR3. This sequence joins TRBV7-2 and TRBJ2-7, with 9 bases lining up with TRBD1. The CDR3 contains 14 residues. The germline V gene encodes CDR1 SGHTA and CDR2 FQGNSA. Trimming at V came to 5 bases and at J to 2 bases, leaving 4 bases not matched to a gene. The CDR3 loop reads CASSPGQGPYEQYF. As DNA, the CDR3 is TGTGCCAGCAGCCCAGGACAGGGGCCCTACGAGCAGTACTTC.

J is TRBJ1-3 and V is TRBV25-1, with D possibly TRBD1 on 5 matching bases. Germline V gene sequence: CDR1 MGHDK, CDR2 SYGVNS. CDR3 length equals 15 residues. V was cut by 4 bases and J by 0 bases, with 10 bases left in between. The CDR3 DNA is TGTGCCAGCAGTGTCGCAGGGTACTCTGGAAACACCATATATTTT. Residues: CASSVAGYSGNTIYF.

This clone appeared a few times. The rearrangement links TRBV7-8 to TRBJ2-3, with 10 positions matching TRBD2. V shed 5 bases, J shed 1 base, and the junction held 6 bases outside the gene matches. Germline V gives CDR1 SGHVS, CDR2 FQNEAQ. The CDR3 runs 16 residues. The CDR3 DNA follows: TGTGCCAGCAGCCAGGGAGCGGGAGGGCGCACAGATACGCAGTATTTT. Translating gives CASSQGAGGRTDTQYF.

The chain uses TRBV2 and TRBJ2-5; D is possibly TRBD2 (5 bases). Deletions cut 0 bases from V and 6 bases from J, with 14 bases between. Germline assignment: CDR1 SNHLY and CDR2 FYNNEI. CDR3 size: 15 residues. CDR3 nucleotide sequence: TGTGCCAGCAGTGAAGCCCGAGGGCTAGCCCAGACCCAGTACTTC. Its protein product is CASSEARGLAQTQYF.

This clone has a handful of counts. J is TRBJ1-2 and V is TRBV29-1, with a weak D call TRBD1 (6 bases). This CDR3 has 12 amino acids. Trimming stripped 6 bases from V and 4 bases from J, with 12 bases between. Germline V gene sequence: CDR1 SQVTM, CDR2 ANQGSEA. CDR3 residues: CSVLDRTYGYTF. The CDR3, as DNA: TGCAGCGTGTTAGACAGGACCTATGGCTACACCTTC.

The chain employs TRBV10-3 and TRBJ1-2; D is ambiguous. Germline V lookup: CDR1 ENHRY, CDR2 SYGVKD. V was cut by 3 bases and J by 2 bases, with 16 bases left in between. The length of the CDR3 is 16 residues. In DNA, the CDR3 is TGTGCCATCAGTGAATATAAGGATGGGGTAAACTATGGCTACACCTTC. Protein sequence: CAISEYKDGVNYGYTF.

This clone was seen only a few times. This rearrangement joins TRBV15 to TRBJ2-5; D not certain. The ends were cut back, 8 bases at V and 0 bases at J, with 16 bases in the middle. The CDR3 spans 15 residues. CDR1 and CDR2 (germline): LNHNV, YYDKDF (reference sequence). For the CDR3, the DNA is TGTGCCACCGCCCCCCGTGGCCCGTACCAAGAGACCCAGTACTTC. This codes for CATAPRGPYQETQYF.

CDR3 sequence (DNA): TGTGCTAGTGGTTTGGTAAGCGGGGAGCTGTTTTTT. This encodes CASGLVSGELFF. V and J are TRBV12-5 and TRBJ2-2; D not resolved. This CDR3 is built from 12 residues. Germline V gene sequence: CDR1 LGHNT, CDR2 FRNRAP. Between the trimmed V and J ends, which lost 0 bases and 7 bases, there was a span of 3 bases.

This clone has more than one count but fewer than ten. The chain links TRBV4-1 to TRBJ2-3; D uncertain. The CDR3 is 16 amino acids. The ends were cut back, 2 bases at V and 0 bases at J, with 12 bases in the middle. CDR1 MGHRA and CDR2 YSYEKL come from the germline V gene. The CDR3 loop is CASSQLWVSSTDTQYF. The DNA for the CDR3 is TGCGCCAGCAGCCAACTCTGGGTCAGCAGCACAGATACGCAGTATTTT.

The chain couples TRBV29-1 to TRBJ1-1, with D tentatively TRBD1 (6 bases). Per the germline V gene, CDR1 is SQVTM and CDR2 is ANQGSEA. The CDR3 totals 12 residues. Trimming cost V 3 bases and J 4 bases, with 9 bases left between them. The CDR3 sequence: CSVDRGATEAFF. Here the CDR3 DNA reads TGCAGCGTTGACAGGGGAGCCACTGAAGCTTTCTTT.

V usage is TRBV19 and J usage is TRBJ2-2, with TRBD2 matching over 7 bases. Trimming took 5 bases from V and 4 from J; bases not matched to a gene: 4. There are 14 residues in the CDR3. Per the germline V gene, CDR1 is LNHDA and CDR2 is SQIVND (reference sequence). The CDR3 spells CASSGGTITGELFF. CDR3 DNA: TGTGCCAGTAGTGGCGGGACTATCACCGGGGAGCTGTTTTTT.

Only a few counts were recorded for this clone. J is TRBJ1-5 and V is TRBV2, with 7 bases that match TRBD1. V shed 6 bases, J shed 4 bases, and the junction held 9 bases outside the gene matches. Germline V lookup: CDR1 SNHLY, CDR2 FYNNEI. The CDR3 is made up of 15 amino acids. The DNA for the CDR3 is TGTGCCAGCAGAGCCGGACAGGTGTCGAATCAGCCCCAGCATTTT. Its translation is CASRAGQVSNQPQHF.

This clone showed up just a few times. This chain links TRBV13 with TRBJ2-7, with TRBD1 matching 7 bases. From germline, CDR1 is PRHDT and CDR2 FYEKMQ (reference sequence). This CDR3 region has 14 residues. The V and J ends lost 6 bases and 3 bases, in that order; junction bases with no gene match: 8. CDR3 in amino acids: CASSLRDSLYEQYF. As DNA, the CDR3 is TGTGCCAGCAGTTTACGGGACAGTCTCTACGAGCAGTACTTC.

The chain employs TRBV9 and TRBJ2-7, with D possibly being TRBD1 (6 bases). Trimming stripped 4 bases from V and 6 bases from J, with 17 bases between. The CDR3 extends over 14 amino acids. Germline CDR1 reads SGDLS; CDR2 reads YYNGEE. In DNA, the CDR3 is TGTGCCAGCAGCCCTTGGGTAGGGGGAGCCGAGCAGTACTTC. This encodes CASSPWVGGAEQYF.

The rearrangement links TRBV23-1 to TRBJ1-4; D is undetermined. TRBV23-1 is labeled an ORF, and its function is uncertain. V lost 8 bases, J lost 8 bases, and 18 bases lay in between. The CDR3 totals 14 residues. The CDR3 DNA follows: TGCGCCAGCTTAAGAGACATGGATAAGGAAAAACTGTTTTTT. Its protein product is CASLRDMDKEKLFF.

The chain has TRBV28 and TRBJ2-5, with a tentative D call TRBD2 (5 bases). V shed 7 bases and J shed 3 bases, with 12 bases lying between them. The CDR3 has 13 amino acids. Germline loops: CDR1 MDHEN, CDR2 SYDVKM. CDR3 protein: CASTRTGKETQYF. The DNA of the CDR3 is TGTGCCAGCACCAGGACTGGGAAAGAGACCCAGTACTTC.

This clone showed up just a few times. Written as DNA, the CDR3 is TGTGCCAGCGGGGCGGGAGGAAATGGTGAGCAGTTCTTC. Its protein is CASGAGGNGEQFF. This chain connects TRBV18 to TRBJ2-1; 8 bases fit TRBD2. This CDR3 is 13 amino acids long. V was clipped by 8 bases and J by 9 bases; unmatched bases: 9. The V gene's germline CDR1 is KGHSH and CDR2 LQKENI.

This clone was counted between two and nine times. The chain recombines TRBV4-2 with TRBJ2-7; 13 bases line up with TRBD2. Germline loops: CDR1 LGHNA, CDR2 YNFKEQ. V was pared by 1 base and J by 0 bases, with 0 bases of the junction left unmatched. This CDR3 has 16 residues. DNA of the CDR3: TGTGCCAGCAGCCAAGGACTAGCGGGAGGCTCCTACGAGCAGTACTTC. Translated: CASSQGLAGGSYEQYF.